These 10 T cell receptor beta chains came from one sample sequenced in a study of response to subunit inactivated influenza vaccine. TCRdb independently ran MiXCR on the RT-PCR reads; one entry per CDR3 protein. The data contain roughly 700,000 distinct CDR3 sequences, around 14% of them singletons. Sequenced here: PBMCs from blood, sampled approximately 15 days before vaccination. The origin of the receptors is a man aged 50 to 60 who received an inactivated influenza vaccine.

Only a few counts were recorded for this clonotype. The chain joins TRBV20-1 to TRBJ1-1; 8 nucleotides match TRBD1. Unmatched junction bases numbered 3, after V lost 3 bases and J lost 3 bases. The CDR3 is 13 amino acids. Germline V gives CDR1 DFQATT, CDR2 SNEGSKA (reference sequence). This CDR3 reads CSASGQGDTEAFF. The CDR3 nucleotides are TGCAGTGCTAGTGGACAGGGAGACACTGAAGCTTTCTTT.

The chain employs TRBV12-3 or TRBV12-4 and TRBJ1-6; the match to TRBD1 covers 10 bases. CDR3 length equals 14 residues. The junction had 5 bases not matched to a gene; V was cut back by 6 bases and J by 9 bases. CDR3 sequence reads: CASRQGQGFSPLHF. DNA for the CDR3: TGTGCCAGCAGACAGGGACAGGGGTTTTCACCCCTCCACTTT.

This rearrangement joins TRBV7-9 to TRBJ1-4; the D is unclear. This CDR3 spans 15 amino acids. V lost 4 bases to trimming and J lost 1 base, with 10 bases between them. Germline V gene lookup returns CDR1 SEHNR and CDR2 FQNEAQ (reference sequence). CDR3 nucleotides: TGTGCCAGCAGCTATCCCACTGGAACTAATGAAAAACTGTTTTTT. It encodes CASSYPTGTNEKLFF.

The gene calls are TRBV5-1 and TRBJ2-3; D unclear. Per the germline V gene, CDR1 is SGHRS and CDR2 is YFSETQ. Trimming cost V 1 base and J 2 bases, with 8 bases left between them. The CDR3 extends over 14 amino acids. The DNA for the CDR3 is TGCGCCAGCAGCTTGAGTCAGATCACAGATACGCAGTATTTT. It encodes CASSLSQITDTQYF.

This chain uses TRBV27 with TRBJ2-5, with a weak D call TRBD2 (6 bases). This CDR3 is 13 amino acids long. V lost 6 bases to trimming and J lost 5 bases, with 13 bases between them. Germline V lookup: CDR1 MNHEY, CDR2 SMNVEV (reference sequence). CDR3 protein: CASRSYGRETQYF. The CDR3 coding sequence is TGTGCCAGCAGGTCTTATGGGAGGGAGACCCAGTACTTC.

The chain has TRBV6-1 and TRBJ2-5; 10 bases align to TRBD2. Germline V CDR1 and CDR2: MNHNS, SASEGT. The CDR3 contains 13 residues. J lost 5 bases, V lost 6 bases, and 3 bases had no gene match. The CDR3 sequence: CASSGLAVETQYF. CDR3 coding DNA: TGTGCCAGCAGCGGACTAGCGGTCGAGACCCAGTACTTC.

This clonotype has a handful of counts. The chain uses TRBV28 and TRBJ2-3, with 10 positions matching TRBD2. CDR1 is MDHEN, CDR2 SYDVKM, per germline. The CDR3 spans 17 residues. The V gene end was trimmed by 7 bases and the J gene end by 0 bases; junction bases not matched to a gene: 10. CDR3 in amino acids: CASISSGGSSSTDTQYF. In DNA form, the CDR3 reads TGTGCCAGCATATCTAGCGGGGGTTCCTCTAGCACAGATACGCAGTATTTT.

This clonotype was counted only a few times. The V call is TRBV7-2, the J call TRBJ2-1; the D gene could be TRBD1 or TRBD2 (6 bases each). From germline, CDR1 is SGHTA and CDR2 FQGNSA. The CDR3 extends over 16 amino acids. V was trimmed by 2 bases and J by 6 bases, leaving 17 bases between them. CDR3 region: CASSLWDLGASNEQFF. As DNA, the CDR3 is TGTGCCAGCAGCTTATGGGACTTGGGGGCGAGCAATGAGCAGTTCTTC.

This clonotype has just one count. This chain links TRBV4-3 with TRBJ2-7; D remains ambiguous. Deletions cut 0 bases from V and 1 base from J, with 10 bases between. This CDR3 has 15 residues. Per the germline V gene, CDR1 is LGHNA and CDR2 is YSLEER. The CDR3 nucleotides are TGCGCCAGCAGCCAAGATCAGGAGAATTCCTACGAGCAGTACTTC. Encoded protein: CASSQDQENSYEQYF.

This clonotype was seen many times. For the CDR3, the DNA is TGCGCCAGCAAAACAGGGTTCTATAGCAATCAGCCCCAGCATTTT. The encoded protein is CASKTGFYSNQPQHF. V and J are TRBV4-1 and TRBJ1-5; tentatively, D is TRBD1 (6 bases). The length of the CDR3 is 15 residues. Between the trimmed V and J ends, which lost 7 bases and 0 bases, there was a span of 13 bases. Germline CDR1 is MGHRA and CDR2 is YSYEKL.